This T cell receptor beta chain was sequenced in a study of shared clonotypes between healthy human individuals. Study findings and constraints: For sorted subsets, rarefaction showed incomplete sequencing despite large depth. Across a few donors, naive CD4 shared 5% to 6.5%, naive CD8 more than 3%, memory CD4 roughly 2.4%, memory CD8 0.4% to 0.5%. Naive subsets usually exceeded memory subsets in estimated richness.

As to this clone: Its specificity is not known.

At a deep level, the assay was run. Only in-frame clones appear in the TCRdb table, and some are missing; sequencing was by immunoSEQ multiplex PCR. The sample has over a million clones; about 98% are singletons. The V gene's germline CDR1 is SGDLS and CDR2 YYNGEE. The length of the CDR3 is 13 residues. Deletions cut 0 bases from V and 7 bases from J, with 10 bases between. This chain links TRBV9 with TRBJ2-5; the D is unclear. This TCR derives from a man under 40 in good health. Material: naive CD4+ T cells sorted from blood. Regarding subset: CD45RA+ positively selected. The CDR3 sequence: CASSVDTFGTQYF. The CDR3 DNA sequence: TGTGCCAGCAGCGTAGATACGTTTGGGACCCAGTACTTC. The full variable domain, rest sourced from reference TRBV9 and TRBJ2-5, is DSGVTQTPKHLITATGQRVTLRCSPRSGDLSVYWYQQSLDQGLQFLIQYYNGEERAKGNILERFSAQQFPDLHSELNLSSLELGDSALYFCASSVDTFGTQYFGPGTRLLVL.